Listed below are T cell receptor beta chains from one sample, sequenced in a study of technical replicates of blood from a few donors. Only in-frame clones appear in the TCRdb table, and some are missing; sequencing was by immunoSEQ multiplex PCR. The sample contains about 44,000 clones, 90% to 97% of which appear only once. Material for sequencing was T cells isolated from PBMCs. Receptors originate from a human donor in good health. The CDR3 runs from the conserved cysteine through the conserved F or W. D genes are given only for firm matches. Only part of the rows carry a size: once, few, many, or a class if the clone is expanded.

v_call	j_call	d_call	clone_size	cdr3_aa	cdr3_nt
TRBV6-1	TRBJ1-2	-	-	CASRLAGFGYTF	TGTGCCAGCAGACTTGCGGGTTTTGGCTACACCTTC
TRBV4-2	TRBJ2-7	TRBD2	-	CASSSGGTSVSYEQYF	TGTGCCAGCAGCAGCGGGGGGACTAGCGTTTCCTACGAGCAGTACTTC
TRBV5-1	TRBJ1-3	-	-	CASSPGHSGNTIYF	TGCGCCAGCAGCCCGGGACACTCTGGAAACACCATATATTTT
TRBV11-2	TRBJ2-3	-	-	CASSSDYSTDTQYF	TGTGCCAGCAGCTCGGACTATAGCACAGATACGCAGTATTTT
TRBV11-2	TRBJ2-2	TRBD1	-	CASSPLRTGVNGELFF	TGTGCCAGCAGCCCCCTTAGGACAGGGGTGAACGGGGAGCTGTTTTTT
TRBV28	TRBJ2-3	TRBD2	-	CASSSLAGGGSDTQYF	TGTGCCAGCAGTTCGCTAGCGGGAGGTGGATCAGATACGCAGTATTTT
TRBV6-1	TRBJ2-1	TRBD2	-	CASRLAAYNEQFF	TGTGCCAGCCGACTAGCGGCCTACAATGAGCAGTTCTTC
TRBV29-1	TRBJ2-7	TRBD1	once	CSVVGQAYEQYF	TGCAGCGTGGTTGGACAGGCCTACGAGCAGTACTTC
TRBV15	TRBJ2-7	TRBD1	-	CATSREQGNSYEQYF	TGTGCCACCAGCAGAGAACAGGGGAACTCCTACGAGCAGTACTTC
TRBV11-2	TRBJ2-1	TRBD2	-	CASREFAGGHEQFF	TGTGCCAGCAGGGAGTTTGCGGGAGGGCATGAGCAGTTCTTC
TRBV9	TRBJ1-2	-	-	CASSVAGNPYYGYTF	TGTGCCAGCAGCGTCGCAGGTAACCCCTACTATGGCTACACCTTC
TRBV10-3	TRBJ1-5	-	-	CAISESPLVNYVGPSNQPQHF	TGTGCCATCAGTGAATCCCCGCTCGTTAACTACGTAGGTCCTAGCAATCAGCCCCAGCATTTT
TRBV5-5	TRBJ1-1	TRBD1	-	CASSRPGQGENTEAFF	TGTGCCAGCAGCCGACCGGGACAGGGGGAGAACACTGAAGCTTTCTTT
TRBV19	TRBJ2-1	-	once	CASSIGSGNEQFF	TGTGCCAGTAGTATAGGGAGCGGAAATGAGCAGTTCTTC
TRBV5-1	TRBJ2-7	TRBD2	-	CASSWGGTSGRDEQYF	TGCGCCAGCAGCTGGGGAGGGACTAGCGGGAGAGACGAGCAGTACTTC
TRBV7-9	TRBJ1-5	-	once	CASSGSRGLGQPQHF	TGTGCCAGCAGCGGAAGCAGGGGCCTCGGGCAGCCCCAGCATTTT
TRBV30	TRBJ1-1	-	-	CARRGNLHTEAFF	TGTGCCAGACGAGGGAATTTACACACTGAAGCTTTCTTT
TRBV28	TRBJ2-3	TRBD2	-	CASSCGTSGYTDTQYF	TGTGCCAGCAGTTGCGGGACTAGCGGGTACACAGATACGCAGTATTTT
TRBV7-8	TRBJ1-4	-	-	CASSFTGLNEKLFF	TGTGCCAGCAGCTTTACGGGACTTAATGAAAAACTGTTTTTT
TRBV2	TRBJ2-7	TRBD1	-	CASSKTGGYYEQYF	TGTGCCAGCAGTAAGACAGGGGGCTATTACGAGCAGTACTTC
TRBV7-8	TRBJ2-2	-	-	CASSFIGELFF	TGTGCCAGCAGCTTCATTGGGGAGCTGTTTTTT
TRBV7-3	TRBJ2-3	TRBD1	-	CASSTGGWTDTQYF	TGTGCCAGCAGCACAGGGGGCTGGACAGATACGCAGTATTTT
TRBV7-8	TRBJ2-2	TRBD1	-	CASSLDRGPNTGELFF	TGTGCCAGCAGCTTGGACAGGGGGCCGAACACCGGGGAGCTGTTTTTT
TRBV5-1	TRBJ2-5	-	-	CASSFIAEAQETQYF	TGCGCCAGCAGCTTTATAGCGGAAGCCCAAGAGACCCAGTACTTC
TRBV28	TRBJ2-7	TRBD1	-	CASSLGQIPYEQYF	TGTGCCAGCAGCCTGGGACAGATCCCCTACGAGCAGTACTTC
TRBV6-5	TRBJ1-2	-	-	CASRTFPHYGYTF	TGTGCCAGCCGCACTTTCCCCCACTATGGCTACACCTTC
TRBV4-3	TRBJ2-5	TRBD2	once	CASSQDAGGASETQYF	TGCGCCAGCAGCCAAGATGCGGGGGGCGCGTCTGAGACCCAGTACTTC
TRBV13	TRBJ2-7	TRBD2	-	CASSPGGASGYYEQYF	TGTGCCAGCAGCCCCGGAGGGGCTAGCGGGTATTACGAGCAGTACTTC
TRBV7-9	TRBJ2-7	TRBD2	-	CASSTTSGYEQYF	TGTGCCAGCAGCACGACTAGCGGCTACGAGCAGTACTTC
TRBV28	TRBJ2-3	-	-	CASSSAGIPDFEDTQYF	TGTGCCAGCAGCTCTGCCGGGATCCCCGACTTCGAAGATACGCAGTATTTT
TRBV5-6	TRBJ2-7	-	-	CASSLTSNYYEQYF	TGTGCCAGCAGCTTGACTAGCAACTACTACGAGCAGTACTTC
TRBV28	TRBJ2-2	-	-	CASSLTSFTGELFF	TGTGCCAGCAGTCTAACTAGCTTCACCGGGGAGCTGTTTTTT
TRBV10-3	TRBJ2-7	-	-	CAISRLSYEQYF	TGTGCCATCTCGCGGTTATCCTACGAGCAGTACTTC
TRBV6-5	TRBJ1-1	-	once	CASSYREGTEAFF	TGTGCCAGCAGTTACAGAGAGGGCACTGAAGCTTTCTTT
TRBV18	TRBJ2-2	-	-	CASSLGGNTGELFF	TGTGCCAGCTCACTCGGGGGGAACACCGGGGAGCTGTTTTTT
TRBV6-5	TRBJ1-5	-	-	CASRAGAYQPQHF	TGTGCCAGCAGAGCAGGGGCCTATCAGCCCCAGCATTTT
TRBV28	TRBJ1-1	-	-	CASPPRGAAGNTEAFF	TGTGCCAGCCCCCCCCGAGGGGCAGCGGGTAACACTGAAGCTTTCTTT
TRBV30	TRBJ2-1	-	-	CAWRGKYDEQFF	TGTGCCTGGCGGGGGAAGTACGATGAGCAGTTCTTC
TRBV19	TRBJ2-2	-	-	CASSIAGTSNTGELFF	TGTGCCAGTAGTATTGCCGGGACTTCGAACACCGGGGAGCTGTTTTTT
TRBV5-8	TRBJ2-3	TRBD2	-	CASSFVREALTDTQYF	TGTGCCAGCAGCTTTGTCCGGGAGGCCCTCACAGATACGCAGTATTTT
TRBV5-1	TRBJ2-3	TRBD1	-	CASSFGDRDADTQYF	TGCGCCAGCAGCTTTGGGGACAGGGATGCAGATACGCAGTATTTT
TRBV6-5	TRBJ2-7	-	-	CASSFDREVGEQYF	TGTGCCAGCAGTTTCGACAGGGAGGTAGGCGAGCAGTACTTC
TRBV27	TRBJ1-2	TRBD1	-	CASSYAGTGAPYGYTF	TGTGCCAGCAGTTACGCCGGGACAGGGGCCCCCTATGGCTACACCTTC
TRBV30	TRBJ2-3	-	-	CAWNAGVGGTDTQYF	TGTGCCTGGAATGCAGGGGTTGGTGGGACAGATACGCAGTATTTT
TRBV29-1	TRBJ2-7	TRBD1	-	CSVTPGQASYEQYF	TGCAGCGTTACCCCCGGACAGGCGTCCTACGAGCAGTACTTC
TRBV4-1	TRBJ2-1	TRBD1	-	CASSHRQGANNNEQFF	TGCGCCAGCAGCCATAGACAGGGGGCGAATAACAATGAGCAGTTCTTC
TRBV27	TRBJ2-1	TRBD2	-	CASSLTSGYNEQFF	TGTGCCAGCAGTTTGACTAGCGGATACAATGAGCAGTTCTTC
TRBV7-9	TRBJ1-1	TRBD1	-	CASSLALSTGWDTEAFF	TGTGCCAGCAGCTTAGCCCTTTCGACAGGGTGGGACACTGAAGCTTTCTTT
TRBV28	TRBJ1-3	-	-	CASTLLRQAPGNTIYF	TGTGCCAGCACCCTTCTACGACAGGCTCCGGGAAACACCATATATTTT
TRBV4-3	TRBJ1-1	-	-	CASSQEGVGAFF	TGCGCCAGCAGCCAAGAGGGAGTGGGAGCTTTCTTT
TRBV5-6	TRBJ2-7	-	once	CASSGARDGGGYEQYF	TGTGCCAGCAGCGGGGCACGTGATGGGGGCGGCTACGAGCAGTACTTC